The clone carrying this T cell receptor beta chain showed up many times. Its specificity is not known. The CDR3 covers 14 residues. The V gene lost 4 bases and the J gene lost 9 bases, with 16 bases spanning the gap. Germline CDR1 reads SGHAT; CDR2 reads FQDESV (reference sequence). These data are taken from a study of tumor-infiltrating lymphocytes in primary liver carcinoma. Study as a whole: The patients included men and women who were aged 30 to 69 years. Study-wide results and caveats: Against blood, tumors held a significantly higher top-250-clone fraction (p = 0.039).

Out of unsorted whole blood came the blood RNA, and germline DNA was extracted as well. Patients carried chronic HBV infection without prior treatment. The input was 400 to 500 ng total RNA; TCR beta cDNA was made from it with a constant-region primer. Library construction for TCR beta comprised three nested multiplex PCR rounds performed with slightly modified ARM-PCR. Forward primers for TRBV1-TRBV30 and a C-beta reverse primer served the first two PCR rounds, at about 11 cycles each. MiXCR, run by TCRdb on the multiplex PCR reads, gives a single entry per CDR3 protein. The data contain 300,000 to 350,000 distinct CDR3 sequences, roughly three fifths of them singletons.

The TCR sequence derives from a woman under 40 with primary liver carcinoma and hepatitis B virus infection. The V gene is TRBV11-1, the J gene TRBJ2-1; tentative D call: TRBD2 (7 bases). Sequencing was carried out using peripheral blood. The CDR3 DNA is TGTGCCAGCAGCTCAAGGACTAGGGGGGGTGAGCAGTTCTTC. It is translated as CASSSRTRGGEQFF.